This section outlines one T cell receptor beta chain sequence together with its context. Its antigen is still unknown. Base qualities are not recorded, but no much larger clone differs from it by a single base. This record belongs to a study of blood T cells in healthy people across ages (dated by TCRdb to the mid-2010s). With respect to the entire study: Template switching captured roughly one uniquely barcoded TCR beta cDNA molecule per two T cells in model experiments. The study measured age-related changes in TCR beta repertoire diversity using deep sequencing normalized with unique cDNA molecular identifiers. Using the same blood draw, the study looked at two additional independent replicas of 1 million unique cDNA reads for two donors, one aged 18 to 30 and the other aged 80 or older. Donors of different ages were randomly distributed across sequencing lanes to avoid experimental bias. Four age groups were formed from the donors: young (average around 15 years), middle-aged (approximately 39), aged (roughly 56) and long-lived (less than 85). Overall results and qualifications from the work: The CMV infection status of donors was not known, potentially confounding age-related changes in expanded clonotypes. There was a strong correlation between observed TCR beta diversity and the percentage of naive T cells measured by flow cytometry. Estimates of total diversity based on one million sequenced T cells were regarded as lower bounds and as underestimates. As age increased, observed TCR beta diversity per million T cells dropped in a roughly linear way, and a significant reduction was already evident by age around 41. Bulk unsorted PBMC profiling prevented conclusive comparison of naive and antigen-experienced compartments. Compared with the aged group, more naive CD4+ T cells, fewer expanded clones and increased TCR diversity were shown by the long-lived group, suggesting age selection.

From the germline V gene, CDR1 is SGHRS and CDR2 is YFSETQ. The CDR3 numbers 17 residues from cysteine through phenylalanine. The retained sequence is limited to the CDR3, 51 bases, with the frame set at the first base. V is cut back by 6 bases and J by 1 base, with 12 bases in the junction unmatched. Library preparation was by 5' RACE. The sequencing machine was an Illumina HiSeq 2500. A second PCR of roughly 6 to 11 cycles was performed with a sample-barcoded 5' primer and a J-beta primer mix. A unique molecular identifier was introduced onto each TCR beta cDNA molecule by a template-switch 5' adaptor carrying 12 random nucleotides. Each sample yielded at least 2.5 million CDR3-containing paired-end reads. The Mint cDNA synthesis kit, primed by a TRBC-specific oligonucleotide, was used to synthesize first-strand cDNA from all RNA. After uracil-DNA glycosylase treatment, a first 18-cycle PCR used universal primers M1SS and BC2_uni_R on all cDNA. As for the original processing: Normalization of each sample was performed by random selection of 1 million high-quality reads, each carrying a distinct molecular identifier. Reads sharing molecular identifiers were discarded rather than binned into consensus sequences. MiTCR, with a Q25 quality threshold and the strictest error-elimination algorithm, was used for CDR3 identification, clonotype clustering and error correction. A nonparametric unseen species model using Euler transformation provided a lower-bound estimate of total TCR beta diversity. TCRdb passed the public sequencing reads through fastp at Q25 and MiXCR, retaining productive beta sequences. Each CDR3 protein appears once, grouped with its most common genes and DNA. TCRdb, rather than the study authors, made the V and J calls. Here the sample has under 2,000,000 distinct CDR3 sequences; 49% occur a single time. The ten most abundant clones make up approximately 2.1% of the sample.

Donors were roughly 40 systemically healthy Caucasian individuals from Russia aged roughly 6 to 95 years. About 9.6 milliliters of peripheral blood were collected from each donor into EDTA-treated Vacutainer tubes. Ficoll-Paque density-gradient centrifugation was used to isolate PBMCs, with at least 7 million per sample. Trizol reagent was used to extract total RNA from PBMCs, with at least 5.5 micrograms per sample. Naive CD45RAhigh/CD27high T cell percentages were measured by flow cytometry on a PBMC aliquot from every donor. The V and J segments used are TRBV5-1 and TRBJ2-3, with 9 bases matching TRBD2. Source material: blood. The source is a woman aged 40 to 50 in good health. Here the CDR3 is given as CASTPSGASEGTDTQYF. The base sequence is TGCGCCAGCACCCCTAGCGGGGCATCCGAGGGCACAGATACGCAGTATTTT.